Below are 16 T cell receptor beta chains sequenced from a single sample in a study of OX40 agonist ivuxolimab in advanced cancers. Measured with immunoSEQ multiplex PCR; TCRdb has only the in-frame clones, and not every one. Of about 65,000 clones in the sample, 80% to 90% are singletons; the top ten hold 1.9%. The sequencing here drew on CD4+ or CD8+ T cells sorted from blood, taken in a trial of the OX40 agonist ivuxolimab. The source is an adult with an advanced solid tumor such as melanoma, head and neck, liver or kidney cancer.

The chain couples TRBV19 to TRBJ1-1; possibly TRBD1 for D (6 bases). Per the germline V gene, CDR1 is LNHDA and CDR2 is SQIVND (reference sequence). The CDR3 spans 14 residues. The germline V and J ends were trimmed by 6 bases and 5 bases, with 16 bases remaining between them. This CDR3 is CASSQGGGGTEAFF. The CDR3 DNA sequence: TGTGCCAGTAGCCAAGGGGGGGGTGGGACTGAAGCTTTCTTT.

The chain carries TRBV18 and TRBJ2-7; D might be TRBD2 (6 bases). The V gene lost 3 bases and the J gene lost 2 bases, with 17 bases spanning the gap. CDR1 is KGHSH and CDR2 is LQKENI in the germline V gene. CDR3 length: 16 amino acids. Written as DNA, the CDR3 is TGTGCCAGCTCACCCGGCGGGAAGGTGGGGACCTACGAGCAGTACTTC. This gives the protein CASSPGGKVGTYEQYF.

The rearrangement uses TRBV6-1 and TRBJ1-5, with a weak D call TRBD1 (6 bases). V was cut by 7 bases and J by 5 bases, with 15 bases left in between. From germline, CDR1 is MNHNS and CDR2 SASEGT. This CDR3 is built from 14 residues. In nucleotides, the CDR3 is TGTGCCAGCACCGCGGGGCAGGGGTATCAGCCCCAGCATTTT. Its translation is CASTAGQGYQPQHF.

The rearrangement joins TRBV30 to TRBJ1-6; D is undetermined. The CDR3 contains 13 residues. V was clipped by 6 bases and J by 5 bases, with 11 bases between them. Germline CDR1 reads GTSNPN; CDR2 reads SVGIG (reference sequence). The CDR3 DNA follows: TGTGCCTGTACGGAGCTCAATAATTCACCCCTCCACTTT. It is translated as CACTELNNSPLHF. The full variable domain, with the rest looked up from reference TRBV30 and TRBJ1-6, is SQTIHQWPATLVQPVGSPLSLECTVEGTSNPNLYWYRQAAGRGLQLLFYSVGIGQISSEVPQNLSASRPQDRQFILSSKKLLLSDSGFYLCACTELNNSPLHFGNGTRLTVT.

This chain uses TRBV4-3 with TRBJ2-5; tentatively, D is TRBD1 or TRBD2 (5 bases each). The CDR3 spans 14 residues. Germline V CDR1 and CDR2: LGHNA, YSLEER. Trimming stripped 0 bases from V and 4 bases from J, with 9 bases between. The CDR3 region has the DNA TGCGCCAGCAGCCAAGATGGGACCTTAGAGACCCAGTACTTC. Translation gives CASSQDGTLETQYF.

The V gene is TRBV9, the J gene TRBJ2-1; 7 bases align to TRBD2. Trimming at V came to 6 bases and at J to 5 bases, leaving 5 bases not matched to a gene. Germline V gene data show CDR1 as SGDLS and CDR2 as YYNGEE. The CDR3 sequence is 13 residues long. CDR3 coding DNA: TGTGCCAGCACCCCAAGCGGGGACAATGAGCAGTTCTTC. Translated: CASTPSGDNEQFF.

The rearrangement links TRBV18 to TRBJ2-7; weak D call: TRBD2 (5 bases). Germline lookup yields CDR1 KGHSH and CDR2 LQKENI. V was clipped by 2 bases and J by 2 bases, with 10 bases between them. This CDR3 is 14 amino acids long. DNA of the CDR3: TGTGCCAGCTCACCAGGGAGTAGCCCCTACGAGCAGTACTTC. It yields the protein CASSPGSSPYEQYF.

J is TRBJ2-7 and V is TRBV28, with D perhaps TRBD2 (6 bases). The CDR3 runs 13 residues. The ends were cut back, 5 bases at V and 3 bases at J, with 11 bases in the middle. Per the germline V gene, CDR1 is MDHEN and CDR2 is SYDVKM. The DNA for the CDR3 is TGTGCCAGCAGTAAGACTAGTATCTACGAGCAGTACGTC. It codes for CASSKTSIYEQYV.

Written as DNA, the CDR3 is TGCAGCGAGGGGGGGAACTATGGCTACACCTTC. Translation: CSEGGNYGYTF. The chain employs TRBV29-1 and TRBJ1-2, with D tentatively TRBD1 (6 bases). The germline V and J ends were trimmed by 7 bases and 2 bases, with 8 bases remaining between them. CDR1 SQVTM and CDR2 ANQGSEA come from the germline V gene. The CDR3 contains 11 residues.

This clone has only a few counts. CDR3 sequence (DNA): TGTGCCAGCAGCGTCTCCGGACAGGGACCAGAGCAGTACTTC. Its protein product is CASSVSGQGPEQYF. The chain has TRBV9 and TRBJ2-7; 8 nucleotides line up with TRBD1. The germline gives CDR1 SGDLS, CDR2 YYNGEE. The CDR3 has 14 residues. V gave up 2 bases and J gave up 7 bases; unmatched junction bases: 8.

The chain links TRBV7-2 to TRBJ2-7, with TRBD2 as a possible D gene (5 bases). The CDR3 runs to 16 residues. V was clipped by 5 bases and J by 0 bases, with 17 bases between them. The V gene's germline CDR1 is SGHTA and CDR2 FQGNSA. CDR3 loop: CASSLDYSRGSYEQYF. CDR3 bases: TGTGCCAGCAGCCTAGACTATAGCCGAGGCTCCTACGAGCAGTACTTC.

The rearrangement links TRBV27 to TRBJ2-7; 10 nucleotides match TRBD1. CDR3 length: 16 amino acids. The J segment lost 3 bases and the V segment lost 4 bases, leaving 9 bases of the junction unmatched. Germline-derived CDR1 and CDR2 are MNHEY and SMNVEV (reference sequence). The CDR3 here is CASSSPSRTGGYEQYF. The CDR3 DNA sequence: TGTGCCAGCAGTTCCCCCTCTCGGACAGGGGGCTACGAGCAGTACTTC.

This clone came up a few times. This chain uses TRBV7-3 with TRBJ2-5; the match to TRBD2 covers 9 bases. Losses at the gene ends were 5 bases for V and 2 bases for J; bases not matched to a gene: 6. From germline, CDR1 is SGHTA and CDR2 FQGTGA. This CDR3 has 15 residues. CDR3 sequence: CASSPGTSRQETQYF. As DNA, the CDR3 is TGTGCCAGCAGCCCCGGGACTAGCAGACAAGAGACCCAGTACTTC.

This chain connects TRBV20-1 to TRBJ2-1; D call uncertain. The CDR3 is 10 amino acids. The germline V and J ends were trimmed by 5 bases and 4 bases, with 3 bases remaining between them. Germline V gene lookup returns CDR1 DFQATT and CDR2 SNEGSKA (reference sequence). In DNA form, the CDR3 reads TGCAGTGCTGCGTACAATGAGCAGTTCTTC. Its protein product is CSAAYNEQFF.

This clone has just one count. Other DNA sequences in this specimen translate into the identical CDR3. The chain joins TRBV5-1 to TRBJ1-1, with TRBD1 matching over 7 bases. The CDR3 runs 14 residues. With 1 base clipped from V and 3 bases from J, the junction kept 3 bases outside the gene matches. Germline values: CDR1 SGHRS, CDR2 YFSETQ. The CDR3, as DNA: TGCGCCAGCAGCTTGAGACAGGGCGACACTGAAGCTTTCTTT. Translation gives CASSLRQGDTEAFF.

The chain has TRBV4-3 and TRBJ2-2, with 7 positions matching TRBD2. After removal of 3 bases from V and 5 bases from J, the junction contained 3 bases not matched to a gene. CDR3 length equals 14 residues. Looked up from germline, CDR1 is LGHNA and CDR2 is YSLEER. The CDR3 is CASSHRGGTGELFF. In nucleotides, the CDR3 is TGCGCCAGCAGCCATAGGGGAGGGACCGGGGAGCTGTTTTTT.